The present entry profiles one T cell receptor beta chain with its context. Its antigen is currently unknown. V was cut by 2 bases and J by 8 bases, with 10 bases left in between. The length of the CDR3 is 12 residues. CDR1 is SNHLY and CDR2 is FYNNEI in the germline V gene. Amplification of TCR beta CDR3 regions was performed using RNA transcripts as template. First-round RT-PCR of the TCR CDR3 relied on the HTBI primer set. Via MiXCR, TCRdb re-called the multiplex PCR reads, giving one row per CDR3 protein. The sample records about 360,000 distinct CDR3 sequences, about 13% being singletons. This sample stems from a study of T cells in Graves' hyperthyroidism and ophthalmopathy. Study-level findings and limits: Most thyroid clonotypes expanded above 0.001 were also detected in blood. Through a model of 13 V-J features, ophthalmopathy was separated from stable hyperthyroidism.

V is TRBV2 and J is TRBJ2-7; no reliable D call. This TCR was sampled from a man aged 25-45 years with Graves' hyperthyroidism that later progressed to Graves' ophthalmopathy. Sequenced: blood. CDR3 loop: CASSENRVKQYF. CDR3 DNA: TGTGCCAGCAGTGAAAATAGGGTAAAGCAGTACTTC.